The entry that follows covers one T cell receptor beta chain sequence. The table came from immunoSEQ multiplex PCR; TCRdb's copy has only in-frame clones and leaves some out. The repertoire includes around 120,000 clones, about 66% of them detected once, and roughly 22% sits in the top ten. The data belong to a study of shared clonotypes between healthy human individuals. Germline loops: CDR1 SGHRS, CDR2 YFSETQ. Trimming cost V 5 bases and J 3 bases; bases outside gene matches: 5. The CDR3 length is 14 residues. The gene calls are TRBV5-1 and TRBJ2-3; TRBD2 aligns across 8 bases. The receptor's source is a woman aged 25 to 39 in good health. The sequenced material came from memory CD8+ T cells sorted from blood. The subset was: CD45RO+ cells pooled with CCR7-negative TemRA cells. CDR3 sequence: CASSPGTRTDTQYF. CDR3 in DNA: TGCGCCAGCAGTCCCGGGACTAGAACAGATACGCAGTATTTT.